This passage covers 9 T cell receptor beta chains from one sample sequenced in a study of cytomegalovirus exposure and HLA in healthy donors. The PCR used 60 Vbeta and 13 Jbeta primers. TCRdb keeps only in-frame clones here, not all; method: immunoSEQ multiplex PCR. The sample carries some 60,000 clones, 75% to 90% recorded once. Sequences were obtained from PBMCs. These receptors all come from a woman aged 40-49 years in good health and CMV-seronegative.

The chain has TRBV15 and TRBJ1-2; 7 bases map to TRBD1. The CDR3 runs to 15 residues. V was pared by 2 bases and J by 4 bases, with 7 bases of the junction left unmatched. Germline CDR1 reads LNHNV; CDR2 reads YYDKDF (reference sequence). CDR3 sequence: CATSRLGQEVYGYTF. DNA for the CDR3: TGTGCCACCAGCAGACTCGGACAGGAAGTCTATGGCTACACCTTC.

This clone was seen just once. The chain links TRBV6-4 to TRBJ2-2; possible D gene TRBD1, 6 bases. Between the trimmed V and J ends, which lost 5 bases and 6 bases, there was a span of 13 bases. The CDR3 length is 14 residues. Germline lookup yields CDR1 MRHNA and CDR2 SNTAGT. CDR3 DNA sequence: TGTGCCAGCAGTAACACAGGGTTTTCCGGGGAGCTGTTTTTT. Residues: CASSNTGFSGELFF.

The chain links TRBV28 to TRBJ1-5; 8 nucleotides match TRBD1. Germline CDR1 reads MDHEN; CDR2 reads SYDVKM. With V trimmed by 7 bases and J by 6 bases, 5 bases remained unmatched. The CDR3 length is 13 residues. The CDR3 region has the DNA TGTGCCAGCACCGGACAGGGCGGTCAGCCCCAGCATTTT. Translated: CASTGQGGQPQHF.

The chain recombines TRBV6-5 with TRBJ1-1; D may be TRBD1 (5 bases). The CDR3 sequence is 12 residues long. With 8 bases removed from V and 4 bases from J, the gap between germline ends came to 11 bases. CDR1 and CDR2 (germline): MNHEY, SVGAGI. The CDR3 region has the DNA TGTGCCAGCGTCGGGGGGAGCACTGAAGCTTTCTTT. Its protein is CASVGGSTEAFF.

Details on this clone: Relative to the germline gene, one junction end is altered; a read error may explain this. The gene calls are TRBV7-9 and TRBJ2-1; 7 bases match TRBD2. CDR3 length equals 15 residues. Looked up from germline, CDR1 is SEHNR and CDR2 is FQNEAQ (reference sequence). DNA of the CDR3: TGTTCCAGCAGCCTAGCGGCGGAGCTTTACAATGAGCAGTTCTTC. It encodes CSSSLAAELYNEQFF. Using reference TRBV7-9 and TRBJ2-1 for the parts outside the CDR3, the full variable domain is DTGVSQNPRHKITKRGQNVTFRCDPISEHNRLYWYRQTLGQGPEFLTYFQNEAQLEKSRLLSDRFSAERPKGSFSTLEIQRTEQGDSAMYLCSSSLAAELYNEQFFGPGTRLTVL.

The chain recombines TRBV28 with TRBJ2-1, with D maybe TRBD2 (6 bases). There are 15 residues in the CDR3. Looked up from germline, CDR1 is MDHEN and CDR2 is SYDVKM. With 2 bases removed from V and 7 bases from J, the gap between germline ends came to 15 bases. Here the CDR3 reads CASSLPGGPGNEQFF. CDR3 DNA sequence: TGTGCCAGCAGTTTACCTGGAGGGCCAGGGAATGAGCAGTTCTTC. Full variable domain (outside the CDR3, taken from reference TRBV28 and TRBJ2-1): DVKVTQSSRYLVKRTGEKVFLECVQDMDHENMFWYRQDPGLGLRLIYFSYDVKMKEKGDIPEGYSVSREKKERFSLILESASTNQTSMYLCASSLPGGPGNEQFFGPGTRLTVL.

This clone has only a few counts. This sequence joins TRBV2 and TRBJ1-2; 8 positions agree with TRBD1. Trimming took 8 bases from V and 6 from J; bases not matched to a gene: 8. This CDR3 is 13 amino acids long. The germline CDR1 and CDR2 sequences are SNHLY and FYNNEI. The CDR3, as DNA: TGTGCCAGCTCTCTCCAGGGGGCGAATGGCTACACCTTC. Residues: CASSLQGANGYTF.

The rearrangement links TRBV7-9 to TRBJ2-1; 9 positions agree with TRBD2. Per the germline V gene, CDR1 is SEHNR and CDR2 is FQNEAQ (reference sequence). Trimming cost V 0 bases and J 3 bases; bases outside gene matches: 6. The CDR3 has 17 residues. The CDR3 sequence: CASSLAVAGGNYNEQFF. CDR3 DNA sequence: TGTGCCAGCAGCTTAGCGGTGGCGGGAGGGAACTACAATGAGCAGTTCTTC. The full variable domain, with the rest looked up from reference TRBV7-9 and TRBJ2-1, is DTGVSQNPRHKITKRGQNVTFRCDPISEHNRLYWYRQTLGQGPEFLTYFQNEAQLEKSRLLSDRFSAERPKGSFSTLEIQRTEQGDSAMYLCASSLAVAGGNYNEQFFGPGTRLTVL.

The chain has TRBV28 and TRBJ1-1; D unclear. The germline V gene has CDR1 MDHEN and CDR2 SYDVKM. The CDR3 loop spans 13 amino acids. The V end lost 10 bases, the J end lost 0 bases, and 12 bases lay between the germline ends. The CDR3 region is CATLHRLNTEAFF. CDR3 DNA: TGTGCCACCCTTCACCGGTTGAACACTGAAGCTTTCTTT.